Below, one TCR beta chain is given with its context. Per the original methods: The distant-metastasis classifier for papillary thyroid cancer was built from CDR3 differences across clinicopathological groups. From the PCR reads, TCRdb re-called clones with MiXCR. The V and J calls follow TCRdb's processing rather than the paper's. The sample lists 35,000 to 40,000 clones, around 26% occurring once. The sample comes from a study of metastatic and nonmetastatic thyroid tumors. Study information: Repertoires of blood and of tissue (tumor or nodule) from malignant and benign thyroid patients were compared.

The CDR3 extends over 15 amino acids. The germline gives CDR1 SNHLY, CDR2 FYNNEI. J was trimmed by 3 bases and V by 6 bases; bases with no gene match: 6. Thyroid surgery was performed in patients who had received no treatment beforehand. The sample taken for sequencing was blood. The sequence was obtained from a female donor with papillary thyroid cancer or a benign thyroid nodule (not recorded which). Some clones in this sample may be carry-over from other donors' samples. The chain joins TRBV2 to TRBJ2-3; 10 positions agree with TRBD2. The CDR3 here is CASRPGLASTDTQYF. Here the CDR3 DNA reads TGTGCCAGCAGACCGGGACTAGCGAGTACAGATACGCAGTATTTT.